This TCR beta chain was identified during a study of shared clonotypes between healthy human individuals. Study findings and constraints: Clonotype sharing across donors was expected to vary with sequencing depth. Naive subsets, compared against memory subsets, generally had larger estimated richness values.

Germline V CDR1 and CDR2: SGHDN, FVKESK. CDR3 size: 15 residues. V was cut by 3 bases and J by 2 bases, with 14 bases left in between. Regarding this clone: Its antigen remains unknown.

At deep level, the assay was performed. Sequenced by immunoSEQ multiplex PCR; TCRdb stores in-frame clones only, minus some. The repertoire includes hundreds of thousands of clones, around 72% of them detected once, and approximately 1.8% sits in the top ten. Sample: memory CD4+ T cells sorted from blood. Sample subset: CD45RA-negative fraction. The sequence was collected from a woman in her twenties or thirties in good health. The J gene is TRBJ2-7, the V gene TRBV14, with D possibly matching TRBD1 (5 bases). The CDR3 nucleotides are TGTGCCAGCAGCCAGGGGCTCACAGGACCCTACGAGCAGTACTTC. It codes for CASSQGLTGPYEQYF.